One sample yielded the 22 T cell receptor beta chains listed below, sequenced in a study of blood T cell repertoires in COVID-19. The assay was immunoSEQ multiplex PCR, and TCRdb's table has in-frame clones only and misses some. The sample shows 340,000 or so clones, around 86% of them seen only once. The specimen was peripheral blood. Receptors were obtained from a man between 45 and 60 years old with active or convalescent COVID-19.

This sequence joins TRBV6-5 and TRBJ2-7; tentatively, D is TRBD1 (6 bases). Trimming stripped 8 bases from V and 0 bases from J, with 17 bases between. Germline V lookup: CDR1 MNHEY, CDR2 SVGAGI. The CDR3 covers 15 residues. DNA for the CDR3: TGTGCCAGCGCCCCTTACCGGACAGCCTCCTACGAGCAGTACTTC. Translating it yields CASAPYRTASYEQYF.

The CDR3 reads CASSKGLAGGSYNEQFF. Here the CDR3 DNA reads TGTGCCAGCAGTAAGGGACTAGCGGGAGGATCCTACAATGAGCAGTTCTTC. The chain joins TRBV2 to TRBJ2-1, with 15 bases aligning to TRBD2. Losses at the gene ends were 5 bases for V and 1 base for J; bases not matched to a gene: 3. Germline V gene lookup returns CDR1 SNHLY and CDR2 FYNNEI. The length of the CDR3 is 17 residues.

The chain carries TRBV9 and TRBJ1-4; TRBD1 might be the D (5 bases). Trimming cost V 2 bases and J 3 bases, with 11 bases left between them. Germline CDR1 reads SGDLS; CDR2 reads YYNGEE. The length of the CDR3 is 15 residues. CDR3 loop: CASSVGHNSNEKLFF. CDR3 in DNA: TGTGCCAGCAGCGTGGGGCACAACTCTAATGAAAAACTGTTTTTT.

CDR3: CASSSLASGETQYF. CDR3 DNA sequence: TGTGCCAGCAGTTCATTAGCATCGGGAGAGACCCAGTACTTC. The chain uses TRBV27 and TRBJ2-5, with no clear D. The CDR3 loop spans 14 amino acids. Germline CDR1 and CDR2: MNHEY and SMNVEV (reference sequence). Trimming shortened V by 4 bases and J by 4 bases, and 13 bases separated the two germline ends.

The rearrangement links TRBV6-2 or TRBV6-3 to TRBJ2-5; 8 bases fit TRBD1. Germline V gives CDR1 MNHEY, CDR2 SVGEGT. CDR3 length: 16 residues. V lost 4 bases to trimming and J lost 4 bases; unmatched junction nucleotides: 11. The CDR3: CASSSSSRGRGETQYF. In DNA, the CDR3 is TGTGCCAGCAGTTCCTCTTCCAGGGGGCGCGGAGAGACCCAGTACTTC.

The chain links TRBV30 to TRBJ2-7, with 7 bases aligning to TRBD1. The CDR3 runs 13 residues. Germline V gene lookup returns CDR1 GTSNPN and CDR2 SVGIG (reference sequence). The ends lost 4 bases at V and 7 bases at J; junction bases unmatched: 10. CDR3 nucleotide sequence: TGTGCCTGGAACCGACAGGGTGTCGGTGAGCAGTACTTC. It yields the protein CAWNRQGVGEQYF.

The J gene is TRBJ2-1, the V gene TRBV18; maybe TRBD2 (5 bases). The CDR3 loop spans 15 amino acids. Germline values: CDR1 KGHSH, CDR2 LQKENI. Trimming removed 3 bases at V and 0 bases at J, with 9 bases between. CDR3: CASSPNSDSYNEQFF. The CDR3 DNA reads TGTGCCAGCTCACCGAATAGCGACTCCTACAATGAGCAGTTCTTC.

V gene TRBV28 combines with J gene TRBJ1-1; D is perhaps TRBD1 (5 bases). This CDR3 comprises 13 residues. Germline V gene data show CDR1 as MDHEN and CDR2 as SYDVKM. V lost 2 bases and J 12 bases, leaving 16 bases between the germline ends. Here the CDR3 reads CASSLKFGGVSFF. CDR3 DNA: TGTGCCAGCAGTTTAAAGTTCGGGGGGGTGTCTTTCTTT.

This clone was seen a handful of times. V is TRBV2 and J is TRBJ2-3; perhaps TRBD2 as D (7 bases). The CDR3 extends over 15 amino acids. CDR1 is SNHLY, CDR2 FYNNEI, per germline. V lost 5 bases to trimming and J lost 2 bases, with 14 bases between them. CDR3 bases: TGTGCCAGCAGTCAGGGGCTAGCGGCCACAGATACGCAGTATTTT. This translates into CASSQGLAATDTQYF.

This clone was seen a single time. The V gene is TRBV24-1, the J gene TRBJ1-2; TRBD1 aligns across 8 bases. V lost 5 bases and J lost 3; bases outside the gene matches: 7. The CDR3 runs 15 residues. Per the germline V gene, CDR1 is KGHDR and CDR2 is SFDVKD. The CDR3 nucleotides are TGTGCCACCAGTGGTGGACAGGGCAGACACTATGGCTACACCTTC. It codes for CATSGGQGRHYGYTF.

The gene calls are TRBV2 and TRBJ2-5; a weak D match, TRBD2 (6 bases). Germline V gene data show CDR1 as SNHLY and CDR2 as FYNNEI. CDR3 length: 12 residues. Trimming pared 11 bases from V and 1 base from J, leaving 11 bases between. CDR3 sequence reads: CAVGTSQETQYF. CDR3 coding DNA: TGTGCCGTCGGGACTTCCCAAGAGACCCAGTACTTC.

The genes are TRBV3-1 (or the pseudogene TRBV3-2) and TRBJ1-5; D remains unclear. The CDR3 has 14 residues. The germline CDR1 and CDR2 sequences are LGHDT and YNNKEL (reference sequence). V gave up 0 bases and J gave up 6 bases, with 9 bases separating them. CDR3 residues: CASSQESAGQPQHF. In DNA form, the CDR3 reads TGTGCCAGCAGCCAAGAAAGTGCGGGTCAGCCCCAGCATTTT.

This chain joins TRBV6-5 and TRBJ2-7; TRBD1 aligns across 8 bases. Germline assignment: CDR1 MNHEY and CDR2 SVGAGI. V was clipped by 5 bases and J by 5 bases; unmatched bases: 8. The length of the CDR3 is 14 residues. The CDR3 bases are TGTGCCAGCAGTCAATCGCAGGGGGCCCACGAGCAGTACTTC. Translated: CASSQSQGAHEQYF.

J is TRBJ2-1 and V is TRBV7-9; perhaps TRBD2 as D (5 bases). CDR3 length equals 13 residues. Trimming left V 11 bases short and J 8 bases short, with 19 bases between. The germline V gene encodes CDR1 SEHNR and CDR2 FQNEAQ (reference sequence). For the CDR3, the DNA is TGTGCCGGCCGACCCACGGGAATATATGAGCAGTTCTTC. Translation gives CAGRPTGIYEQFF.

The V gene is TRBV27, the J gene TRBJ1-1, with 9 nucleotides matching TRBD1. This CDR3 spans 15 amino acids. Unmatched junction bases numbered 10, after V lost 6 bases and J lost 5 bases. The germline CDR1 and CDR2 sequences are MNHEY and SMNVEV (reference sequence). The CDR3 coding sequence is TGTGCCAGCAGCGCCCTACAGGGGGCGCGGACTGAAGCTTTCTTT. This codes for CASSALQGARTEAFF.

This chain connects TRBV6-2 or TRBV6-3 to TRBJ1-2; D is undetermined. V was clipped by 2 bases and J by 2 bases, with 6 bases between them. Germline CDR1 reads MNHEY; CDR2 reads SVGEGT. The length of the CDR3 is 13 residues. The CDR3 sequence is CASSYGQNYGYTF. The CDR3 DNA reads TGTGCCAGCAGTTACGGGCAGAACTATGGCTACACCTTC.

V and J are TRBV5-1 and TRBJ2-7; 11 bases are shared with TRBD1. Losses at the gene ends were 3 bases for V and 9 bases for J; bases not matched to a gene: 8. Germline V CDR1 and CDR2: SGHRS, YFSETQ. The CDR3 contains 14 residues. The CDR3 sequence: CASSSGTGGIGQYF. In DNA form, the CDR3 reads TGCGCCAGCAGCTCCGGGACAGGGGGTATTGGGCAGTACTTC.

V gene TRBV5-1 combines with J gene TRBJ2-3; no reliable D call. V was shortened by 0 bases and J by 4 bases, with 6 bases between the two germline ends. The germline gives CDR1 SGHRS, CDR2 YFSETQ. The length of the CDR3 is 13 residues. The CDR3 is CASSLGLADTQYF. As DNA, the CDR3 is TGCGCCAGCAGCTTGGGACTGGCAGATACGCAGTATTTT. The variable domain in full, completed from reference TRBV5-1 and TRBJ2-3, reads KAGVTQTPRYLIKTRGQQVTLSCSPISGHRSVSWYQQTPGQGLQFLFEYFSETQRNKGNFPGRFSGRQFSNSRSEMNVSTLELGDSALYLCASSLGLADTQYFGPGTRLTVL.

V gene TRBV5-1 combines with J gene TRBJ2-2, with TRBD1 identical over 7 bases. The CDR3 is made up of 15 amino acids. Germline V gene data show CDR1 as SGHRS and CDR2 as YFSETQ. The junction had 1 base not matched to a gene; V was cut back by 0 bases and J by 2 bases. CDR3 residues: CASSLGDRNTGELFF. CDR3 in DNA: TGCGCCAGCAGCTTGGGGGACAGAAACACCGGGGAGCTGTTTTTT.

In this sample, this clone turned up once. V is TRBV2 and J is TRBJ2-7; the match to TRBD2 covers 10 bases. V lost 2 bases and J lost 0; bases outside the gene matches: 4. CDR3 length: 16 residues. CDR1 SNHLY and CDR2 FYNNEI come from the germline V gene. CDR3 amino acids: CASSERSGRNSYEQYF. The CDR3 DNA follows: TGTGCCAGCAGTGAACGTAGCGGGAGGAACTCCTACGAGCAGTACTTC.

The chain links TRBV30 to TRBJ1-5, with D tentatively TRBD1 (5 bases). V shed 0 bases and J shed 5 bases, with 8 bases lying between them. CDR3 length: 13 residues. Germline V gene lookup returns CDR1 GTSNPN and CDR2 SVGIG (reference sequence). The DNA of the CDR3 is TGTGCCTGGAGTGTACAGGTTGATCAGCCCCAGCATTTT. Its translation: CAWSVQVDQPQHF.

CDR3 DNA: TGTGCCAGCAGCTTACAGGCAAACCTATACAATGAGCAGTTCTTC. This sequence encodes CASSLQANLYNEQFF. The gene calls are TRBV5-4 and TRBJ2-1, with D possibly matching TRBD1 (5 bases). Trimming pared 2 bases from V and 4 bases from J, leaving 13 bases between. This CDR3 has 15 amino acids. The V gene's germline CDR1 is SGHNT and CDR2 YYREEE (reference sequence). Supplemented by reference TRBV5-4 and TRBJ2-1, the full variable domain reads ETGVTQSPTHLIKTRGQQVTLRCSSQSGHNTVSWYQQALGQGPQFIFQYYREEENGRGNFPPRFSGLQFPNYSSELNVNALELDDSALYLCASSLQANLYNEQFFGPGTRLTVL.